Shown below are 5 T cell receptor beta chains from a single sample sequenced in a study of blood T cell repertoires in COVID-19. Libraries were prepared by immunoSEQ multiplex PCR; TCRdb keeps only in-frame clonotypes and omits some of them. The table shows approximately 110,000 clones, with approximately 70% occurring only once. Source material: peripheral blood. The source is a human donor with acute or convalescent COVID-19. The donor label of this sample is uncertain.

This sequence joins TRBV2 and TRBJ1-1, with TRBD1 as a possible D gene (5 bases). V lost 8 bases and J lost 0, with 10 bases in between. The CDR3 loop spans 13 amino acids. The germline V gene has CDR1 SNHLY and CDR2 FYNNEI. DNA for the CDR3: TGTGCCAGCCGGGGGGGAATGAACACTGAAGCTTTCTTT. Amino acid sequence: CASRGGMNTEAFF.

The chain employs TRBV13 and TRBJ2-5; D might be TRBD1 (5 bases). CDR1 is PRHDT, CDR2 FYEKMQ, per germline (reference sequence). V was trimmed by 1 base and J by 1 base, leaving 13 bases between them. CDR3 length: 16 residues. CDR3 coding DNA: TGTGCCAGCAGCTTAGACAGGACCGGGTCCCAAGAGACCCAGTACTTC. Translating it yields CASSLDRTGSQETQYF.

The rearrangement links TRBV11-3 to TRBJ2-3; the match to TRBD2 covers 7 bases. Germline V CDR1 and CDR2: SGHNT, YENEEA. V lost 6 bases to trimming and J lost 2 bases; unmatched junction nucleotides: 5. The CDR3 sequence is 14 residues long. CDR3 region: CASSSGTTTDTQYF. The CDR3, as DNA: TGTGCCAGCAGTTCCGGGACTACCACAGATACGCAGTATTTT.

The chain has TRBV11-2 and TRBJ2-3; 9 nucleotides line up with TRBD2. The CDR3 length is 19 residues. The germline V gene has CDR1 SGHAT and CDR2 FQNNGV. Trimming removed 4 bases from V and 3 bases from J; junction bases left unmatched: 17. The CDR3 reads CASSSLRRSGGPVTDTQYF. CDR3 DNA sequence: TGTGCCAGCAGCTCCCTCCGTAGAAGCGGGGGGCCCGTTACAGATACGCAGTATTTT.

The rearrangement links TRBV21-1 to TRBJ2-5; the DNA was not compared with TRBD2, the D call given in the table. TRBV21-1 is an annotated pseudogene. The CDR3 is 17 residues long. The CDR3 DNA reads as TGTGCCAGCAGCAAAGTACTAGCGGGGGGGCCCTGCGGGACCCAGTACTTC. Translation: CASSKVLAGGPCGTQYF.